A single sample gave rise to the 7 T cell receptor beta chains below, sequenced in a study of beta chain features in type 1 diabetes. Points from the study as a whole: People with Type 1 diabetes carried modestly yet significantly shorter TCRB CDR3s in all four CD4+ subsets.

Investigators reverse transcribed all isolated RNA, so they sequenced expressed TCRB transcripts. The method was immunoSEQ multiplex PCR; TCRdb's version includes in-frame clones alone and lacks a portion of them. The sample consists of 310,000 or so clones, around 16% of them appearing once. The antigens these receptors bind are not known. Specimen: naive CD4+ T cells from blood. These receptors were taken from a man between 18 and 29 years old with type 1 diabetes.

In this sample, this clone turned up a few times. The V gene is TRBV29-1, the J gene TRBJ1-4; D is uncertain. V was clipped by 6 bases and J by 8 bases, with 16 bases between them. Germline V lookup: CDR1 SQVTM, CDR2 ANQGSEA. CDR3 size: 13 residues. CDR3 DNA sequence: TGCAGCGTCGAGGAGAGGACTGGGGAAAAACTGTTTTTT. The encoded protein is CSVEERTGEKLFF.

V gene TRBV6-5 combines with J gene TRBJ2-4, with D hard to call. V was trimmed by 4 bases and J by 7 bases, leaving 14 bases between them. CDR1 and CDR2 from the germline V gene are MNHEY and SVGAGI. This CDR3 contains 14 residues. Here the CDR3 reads CASSSRPQVNIQYF. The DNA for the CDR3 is TGTGCCAGCAGTTCACGTCCGCAGGTCAACATTCAGTACTTC.

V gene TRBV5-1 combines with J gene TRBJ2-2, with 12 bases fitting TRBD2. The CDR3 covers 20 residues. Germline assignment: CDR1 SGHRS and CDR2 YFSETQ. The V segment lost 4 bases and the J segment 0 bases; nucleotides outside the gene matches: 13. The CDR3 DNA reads TGCGCCAGCAGCCCCCTGGGGGCTAGCGGGAGGGCCGCGAACACCGGGGAGCTGTTTTTT. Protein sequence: CASSPLGASGRAANTGELFF.

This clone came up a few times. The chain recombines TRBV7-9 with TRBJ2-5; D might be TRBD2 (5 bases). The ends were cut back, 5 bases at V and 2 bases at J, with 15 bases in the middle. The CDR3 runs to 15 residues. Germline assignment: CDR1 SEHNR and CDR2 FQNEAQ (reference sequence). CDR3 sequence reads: CASSRRSGPQETQYF. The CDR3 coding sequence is TGTGCCAGCAGCCGGAGGTCAGGACCTCAAGAGACCCAGTACTTC.

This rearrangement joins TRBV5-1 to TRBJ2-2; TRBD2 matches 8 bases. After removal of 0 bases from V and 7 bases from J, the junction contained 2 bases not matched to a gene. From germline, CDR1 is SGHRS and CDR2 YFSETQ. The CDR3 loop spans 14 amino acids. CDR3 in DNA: TGCGCCAGCAGCTTGGAGCGGGGGCGCGGGGAGCTGTTTTTT. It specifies CASSLERGRGELFF.

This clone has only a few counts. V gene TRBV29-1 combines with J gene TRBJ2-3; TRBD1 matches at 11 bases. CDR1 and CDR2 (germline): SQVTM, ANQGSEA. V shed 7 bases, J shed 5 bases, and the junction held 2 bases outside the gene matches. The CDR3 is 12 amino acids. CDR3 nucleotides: TGCAGCGCCGGGACAGGGGGAGATACGCAGTATTTT. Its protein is CSAGTGGDTQYF.

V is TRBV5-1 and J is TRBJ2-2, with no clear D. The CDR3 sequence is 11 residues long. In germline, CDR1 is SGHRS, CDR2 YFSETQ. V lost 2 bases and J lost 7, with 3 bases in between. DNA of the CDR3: TGCGCCAGCAGCTTTTACGGGGAGCTGTTTTTT. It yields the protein CASSFYGELFF.